The clone carrying this TCR beta chain was seen a few times. Its antigen is unidentified. The data originate from a study of T-cell reconstitution after alpha-beta-depleted transplantation in children. Preparation of the TCRbeta library was carried out with unique molecular identifiers. A single record per CDR3 protein comes from TCRdb applying MiXCR to the PCR reads. This table holds about 540,000 distinct CDR3 sequences, over 25% found once. Study-level findings and limits: T-cell counts and diversity at one year post-transplant came mainly from newly produced T cells. Some patients showed high day-60 TCRbeta diversity, which derived from surviving recipient T cells and thymic progenitors.

CDR3 length: 12 residues. Trimming shortened V by 4 bases and J by 2 bases, and 9 bases separated the two germline ends. Germline V gives CDR1 SQVTM, CDR2 ANQGSEA. Sequenced here: PBMCs, sampled before TCRalphabeta/CD19-depleted stem cell transplant. The sequence derives from a boy under two years old with Wiskott-Aldrich syndrome, due to receive a stem cell transplant. The chain uses TRBV29-1 and TRBJ2-7; D ambiguous. The CDR3 reads CSVALRTYEQYF. The CDR3 DNA reads as TGCAGCGTTGCCCTTAGGACCTACGAGCAGTACTTC.